Described below is a single T cell receptor beta chain sequence and its context. Authors' methods: Amplified reference gene primers provided the basis for estimating nucleated cell counts. This table comes from immunoSEQ multiplex PCR, and its TCRdb copy is limited to in-frame clones, with some not included. The V and J calls and clone size are taken from that table; D and trimming were inferred from the DNA. The repertoire includes some 200,000 clones, 65% to 85% of them detected once, and more than 10% sits in the top ten. The sample comes from a study of blood T cell repertoires in COVID-19. Study details: From the United States, Italy and Spain came samples of acute and convalescent COVID-19. T cells, B-cell-depleted T cells, or PBMCs supplied cDNA or gDNA.

V lost 6 bases and J lost 10, with 13 bases in between. The CDR3 spans 11 residues. Germline V gene sequence: CDR1 SNHLY, CDR2 FYNNEI. The chain recombines TRBV2 with TRBJ2-7, with D perhaps TRBD2 (6 bases). This receptor was identified in a human donor in a cohort sampled during active COVID-19. Sequencing was done on a sample of peripheral blood. The CDR3 DNA sequence: TGTGCCAGCAGGGCGGGGTTTTTTCAGTACTTC. Protein: CASRAGFFQYF.